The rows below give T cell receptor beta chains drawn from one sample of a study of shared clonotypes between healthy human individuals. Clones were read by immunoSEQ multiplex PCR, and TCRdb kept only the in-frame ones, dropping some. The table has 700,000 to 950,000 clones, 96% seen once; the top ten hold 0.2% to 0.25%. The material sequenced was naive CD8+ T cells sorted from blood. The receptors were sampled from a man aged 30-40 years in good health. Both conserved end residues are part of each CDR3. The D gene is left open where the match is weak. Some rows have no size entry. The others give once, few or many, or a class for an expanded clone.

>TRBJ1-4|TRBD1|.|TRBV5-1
CASSPGGATNEKLFF
TGCGCCAGCAGCCCAGGGGGCGCAACTAATGAAAAACTGTTTTTT
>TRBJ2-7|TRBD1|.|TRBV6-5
CASSYRAGGPSEQYF
TGTGCCAGCAGTTACAGGGCAGGGGGCCCCTCCGAGCAGTACTTC
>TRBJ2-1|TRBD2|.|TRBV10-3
CAISDPGTSGTEQFF
TGTGCCATCAGTGACCCGGGGACTAGCGGGACCGAGCAGTTCTTC
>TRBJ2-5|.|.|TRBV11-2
CASSGPNWGAGGETQYF
TGTGCCAGCTCCGGCCCGAATTGGGGGGCCGGCGGGGAGACCCAGTACTTC
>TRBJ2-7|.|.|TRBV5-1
CASSFGAAYEQYF
TGCGCCAGCAGCTTCGGGGCCGCCTACGAGCAGTACTTC
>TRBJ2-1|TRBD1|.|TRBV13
CASPGQGAKYNEQFF
TGTGCCAGCCCGGGACAGGGGGCAAAGTACAATGAGCAGTTCTTC
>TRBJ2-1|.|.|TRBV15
CATSGGFPPPNEQFF
TGTGCCACCAGCGGCGGGTTCCCACCCCCCAATGAGCAGTTCTTC
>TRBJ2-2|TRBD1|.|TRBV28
CASSPRTGKVRRTGELFF
TGTGCCAGCAGTCCGCGGACAGGGAAAGTTCGGCGGACCGGGGAGCTGTTTTTT
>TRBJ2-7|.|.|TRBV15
CATSRDRYPSYEQYF
TGTGCCACCAGCAGAGATCGCTATCCGAGCTACGAGCAGTACTTC
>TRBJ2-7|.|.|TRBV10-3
CAISGGTAIYEQYF
TGTGCCATCAGTGGGGGAACAGCCATCTACGAGCAGTACTTC
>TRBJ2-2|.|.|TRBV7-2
CASSSRLAGELFF
TGTGCCAGCAGCTCGAGACTAGCCGGGGAGCTGTTTTTT
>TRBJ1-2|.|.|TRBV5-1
CASSLDSYYGYTF
TGCGCCAGCAGCTTGGACAGTTACTATGGCTACACCTTC
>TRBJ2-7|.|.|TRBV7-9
CASSPRGTPYAQYF
TGTGCCAGCAGCCCTCGGGGGACTCCCTACGCGCAGTACTTC
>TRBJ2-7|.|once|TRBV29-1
CSVGGSAYEQYF
TGCAGCGTTGGGGGTAGCGCCTACGAGCAGTACTTC
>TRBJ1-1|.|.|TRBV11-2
CASSLFEGRTEAFF
TGTGCCAGCAGCTTATTCGAGGGTAGGACTGAAGCTTTCTTT
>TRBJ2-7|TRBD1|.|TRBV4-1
CASSQGDRAPYEQYF
TGCGCCAGCAGCCAAGGTGACAGGGCCCCCTACGAGCAGTACTTC
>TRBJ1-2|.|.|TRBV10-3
CAISEDIMVYGYTF
TGTGCCATCAGTGAGGACATTATGGTCTATGGCTACACCTTC
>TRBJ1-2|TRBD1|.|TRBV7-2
CDKPGQPINYGYTF
TGCGACAAACCGGGACAGCCGATTAACTATGGCTACACCTTC
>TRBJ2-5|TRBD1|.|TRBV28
CASSESDRESETQYF
TGTGCCAGCAGTGAATCGGACAGGGAAAGTGAGACCCAGTACTTC
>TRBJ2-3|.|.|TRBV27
CASSFLGITTDTQYF
TGTGCCAGCAGTTTTTTAGGGATAACAACAGATACGCAGTATTTT
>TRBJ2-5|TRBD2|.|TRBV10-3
CAIRPGLAGEETQYF
TGTGCCATCAGGCCGGGACTAGCGGGAGAAGAGACCCAGTACTTC
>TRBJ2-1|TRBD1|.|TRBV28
CASSLRFGQGNNEQFF
TGTGCCAGCAGTTTACGTTTTGGACAGGGTAACAATGAGCAGTTCTTC
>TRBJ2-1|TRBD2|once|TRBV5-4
CASSLGLAGGTVF
TGTGCCAGCAGCTTGGGACTAGCGGGAGGTACTGTCTTC
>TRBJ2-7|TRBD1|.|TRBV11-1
CASSSGTGEGSYEQYF
TGTGCCAGCAGCTCGGGGACAGGGGAGGGATCCTACGAGCAGTACTTC
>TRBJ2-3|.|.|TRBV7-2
CASSFRDSTTDTQYF
TGTGCCAGCAGCTTCCGGGACTCAACCACAGATACGCAGTATTTT
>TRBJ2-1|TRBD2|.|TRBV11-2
CASSRGGEQFF
TGTGCCAGCAGCAGGGGAGGGGAGCAGTTCTTC
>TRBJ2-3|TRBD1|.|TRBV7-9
CASSLSDRGHTDTQYF
TGTGCCAGCAGCTTATCGGACAGGGGTCACACAGATACGCAGTATTTT
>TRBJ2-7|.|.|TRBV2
CAITWRTYEQYF
TGTGCCATTACCTGGAGGACCTACGAGCAGTACTTC
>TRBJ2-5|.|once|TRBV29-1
CSVEDRGKETQYF
TGCAGCGTTGAAGACAGGGGAAAAGAGACCCAGTACTTC
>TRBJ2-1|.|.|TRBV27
CASSAPGNSQFF
TGTGCCAGCAGTGCACCCGGGAACAGTCAGTTCTTC
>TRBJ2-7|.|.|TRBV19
CASSIGEDYEQYF
TGTGCCAGTAGTATAGGGGAGGACTACGAGCAGTACTTC
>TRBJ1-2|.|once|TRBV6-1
CASSDRGSYGYTF
TGTGCCAGCAGTGACAGGGGCAGCTATGGCTACACCTTC
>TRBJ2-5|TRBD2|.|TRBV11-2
CASSPALAGVMGQYF
TGTGCCAGCAGCCCCGCACTAGCGGGAGTGATGGGCCAGTACTTC
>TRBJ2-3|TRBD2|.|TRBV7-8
CASSYGLATDTQYF
TGTGCCAGCAGCTACGGACTAGCGACAGATACGCAGTATTTT
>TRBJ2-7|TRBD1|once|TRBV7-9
CASSTQTQGASYEQYF
TGTGCCAGCAGCACGCAAACACAGGGGGCGTCCTACGAGCAGTACTTC
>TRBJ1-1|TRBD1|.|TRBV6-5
CASSVQGADTEAFF
TGTGCCAGCAGCGTTCAGGGGGCGGACACTGAAGCTTTCTTT
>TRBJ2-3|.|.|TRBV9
CASSVDNLLRDTQYF
TGTGCCAGCAGCGTAGATAACCTACTTAGAGATACGCAGTATTTT
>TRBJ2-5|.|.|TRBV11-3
CASSLCTWYQETQYF
TGTGCCAGCAGTCTTTGCACGTGGTACCAAGAGACCCAGTACTTC
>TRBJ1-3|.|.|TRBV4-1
CASSQQGGSGNTIYF
TGCGCCAGCAGCCAACAGGGTGGCTCTGGAAACACCATATATTTT
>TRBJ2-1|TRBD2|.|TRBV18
CASSPVRENYNEQFF
TGTGCCAGCTCACCAGTGCGGGAGAACTACAATGAGCAGTTCTTC